This is a list of T cell receptor beta chains from one sample in a study of PD-1 blockade in mismatch repair-deficient tumors. Libraries were prepared by immunoSEQ multiplex PCR; TCRdb keeps only in-frame clonotypes and omits some of them. The table has under 50,000 clones, over 60% seen once; the top ten hold less than 3.5%. The sequencing here drew on PBMCs, taken before pembrolizumab treatment. Every receptor here comes from an adult with mismatch repair-deficient cancer. Each CDR3 is given with its conserved first and last residue. The D gene is left open where the match is weak. The size of a clone is reported for some rows only, either as once, few or many, or as a class for expanded clones.

>TRBJ2-1|NA|TRBV4-2|TRBD2
TGTGCCAGCAGTCTTACCGGGACTAGCGGTACTGAGCAGTTCTTC
CASSLTGTSGTEQFF
>TRBJ1-5|NA|TRBV6-1|TRBD1
TGTGCCAGCAGGGGACAGATAATAAGCAATCAGCCCCAGCATTTT
CASRGQIISNQPQHF
>TRBJ1-5|NA|TRBV5-8|NA
TGTGCCAGCAGCTTGATGCAGGGTGGCAATCAGCCCCAGCATTTT
CASSLMQGGNQPQHF
>TRBJ2-4|few|TRBV15|TRBD2
TGTGCCACCAGCGAGGGACTAGATTTAAACATTCAGTACTTC
CATSEGLDLNIQYF
>TRBJ1-3|NA|TRBV6-5|NA
TGTGCCAGCAGTAGGTTGACGGACTCTGGAAACACCATATATTTT
CASSRLTDSGNTIYF
>TRBJ1-1|NA|TRBV7-9|NA
TGTGCCAGCAGCTTAGGACGACAGAACACTGAAGCTTTCTTT
CASSLGRQNTEAFF
>TRBJ2-3|NA|TRBV27|TRBD1
TGTGCCAGCAGTTCCTCCCCGGACAGGTCATCCACAGATACGCAGTATTTT
CASSSSPDRSSTDTQYF
>TRBJ2-3|NA|TRBV7-6|TRBD2
TGTGCCAGCAGCTTGCGTTTAGGGGGACTAGCGGATACGCAGTATTTT
CASSLRLGGLADTQYF
>TRBJ2-1|NA|TRBV5-1|TRBD2
TGCGCCAGCAGCATAACTAGCGGGAGGAACGCGTACAATGAGCAGTTCTTC
CASSITSGRNAYNEQFF
>TRBJ2-5|few|TRBV10-3|TRBD2
TGTGCCAGCAAAGAGACTAGCGGGGGAGGGTCTGAGACCCAGTACTTC
CASKETSGGGSETQYF
>TRBJ2-1|few|TRBV6-5|TRBD1
TGTGCCAGCAGGGGGACAGGTACCTACAATGAGCAGTTCTTC
CASRGTGTYNEQFF
>TRBJ1-2|NA|TRBV6-5|TRBD1
TGTGCCAGCAGTTACACCTCAGGGGGCAACGGCTATGGCTACACCTTC
CASSYTSGGNGYGYTF
>TRBJ2-3|NA|TRBV7-9|NA
TGTGCCAGCAGCCCAAAGGCGCGCCTCACAGATACGCAGTATTTT
CASSPKARLTDTQYF
>TRBJ2-5|NA|TRBV27|NA
TGTGCCAGCAGTTTACAAGGGGGGACCCAGTACTTC
CASSLQGGTQYF
>TRBJ1-1|NA|TRBV5-1|TRBD1
TGCGCCAGCAGCTGGCTGACAGGGGACACTGAAGCTTTCTTT
CASSWLTGDTEAFF
>TRBJ2-2|NA|TRBV19|TRBD2
TGTGCCAGTACCCCGACTAGCGGGAGGGCGAGAACCGGGGAGCTGTTTTTT
CASTPTSGRARTGELFF
>TRBJ1-2|once|TRBV19|NA
TGTGCCAGTAGTAGTGCAGCTACTAACTATGGCTACACCTTC
CASSSAATNYGYTF
>TRBJ2-2|NA|TRBV5-4|NA
TGTGCCAGCAGCCCAGGACTTATATCTACGAACACCGGGGAGCTGTTTTTT
CASSPGLISTNTGELFF
>TRBJ2-7|NA|TRBV2|NA
TGTGCCAGCAGTAACAGGGTCTACGAGCAGTACTTC
CASSNRVYEQYF
>TRBJ1-1|NA|TRBV5-1|TRBD1
TGCGCCAGCAGCTGGGGGGACAGACTGAACACTGAAGCTTTCTTT
CASSWGDRLNTEAFF
>TRBJ2-7|NA|TRBV7-9|NA
TGTGCCAGCGGATCGAACAGGGTGGCCTACGAGCAGTACTTC
CASGSNRVAYEQYF
>TRBJ2-1|NA|TRBV30|NA
TGTGCCTGGAAAGGGGGGACCTACAATGAGCAGTTCTTC
CAWKGGTYNEQFF
>TRBJ2-6|once|TRBV27|NA
TGTGCCAGCAGTTGGCGGGACCGCTCTGGGGCCAACGTCCTGACTTTC
CASSWRDRSGANVLTF
>TRBJ2-7|once|TRBV11-2|NA
TGTGCCAGCAGCCGCGACAGGAGAAATTCCTACGAGCAGTACTTC
CASSRDRRNSYEQYF
>TRBJ1-1|once|TRBV9|NA
TGTGCCAGCAGCGATCGGCCGAACACTGAAGCTTTCTTT
CASSDRPNTEAFF
>TRBJ1-5|NA|TRBV19|TRBD1
TGTGCCAGTAGTATTCTAGGGCAGGGGGCACAGCCCCAGCATTTT
CASSILGQGAQPQHF
>TRBJ1-5|few|TRBV19|TRBD1
TGTGCCAGTAGTATCACAGGGGCCAGGGGGCAGCCCCAGCATTTT
CASSITGARGQPQHF
>TRBJ2-1|NA|TRBV11-1|TRBD2
TGTGCCAGCAGCTTACCGGGACTAGCCCCCTACAATGAGCAGTTCTTC
CASSLPGLAPYNEQFF
>TRBJ2-2|NA|TRBV5-1|TRBD2
TGCGCCAGCAGCTTCGGACTAGCGACCACCGGGGAGCTGTTTTTT
CASSFGLATTGELFF
>TRBJ2-3|NA|TRBV30|NA
TGTGCCTGGAGTGAGGGGCTAAGCACAGATACGCAGTATTTT
CAWSEGLSTDTQYF
>TRBJ2-7|NA|TRBV5-1|NA
TGCGCCAGCAGCTTTGGAGGGAGCTCCTACGAGCAGTACTTC
CASSFGGSSYEQYF